These 8 T cell receptor beta chains were sequenced from one sample in a study of cytomegalovirus exposure and HLA in healthy donors. A multiplex PCR was run with 60 Vbeta primers and 13 Jbeta primers. Sequenced by immunoSEQ multiplex PCR; TCRdb stores in-frame clones only, minus some. The sample yields 100,000 to 150,000 clones, around 76% seen once. Sequenced: PBMCs. Receptor source: a woman aged 50 to 65 in good health and CMV-seronegative.

The chain employs TRBV4-2 and TRBJ2-7, with 11 bases that match TRBD2. Trimming at V came to 6 bases and at J to 3 bases, leaving 13 bases not matched to a gene. The germline CDR1 and CDR2 sequences are LGHNA and YNFKEQ. This CDR3 spans 17 amino acids. CDR3 amino acids: CASRVLAGGPNLYEQYF. The CDR3 DNA sequence: TGTGCCAGCAGAGTGTTAGCGGGAGGGCCAAATCTCTACGAGCAGTACTTC.

Here the CDR3 reads CASSQGGTGLGYNEQFF. The CDR3 nucleotides read TGCGCCAGCAGCCAAGGAGGAACCGGACTGGGCTACAATGAGCAGTTCTTC. The chain combines TRBV4-1 with TRBJ2-1; a weak D match, TRBD2 (5 bases). CDR3 length: 17 residues. Trimming removed 1 base from V and 3 bases from J, with 16 bases in between. CDR1 and CDR2 from the germline V gene are MGHRA and YSYEKL.

The chain employs TRBV2 and TRBJ1-4; D gene uncertain. V dropped 7 bases and J dropped 1 base, with 7 bases sitting between them. Germline CDR1 and CDR2: SNHLY and FYNNEI. The CDR3 loop spans 13 amino acids. The CDR3 DNA reads TGTGCCAGCATAGCCAGAACTAATGAAAAACTGTTTTTT. This encodes CASIARTNEKLFF.

J is TRBJ2-7 and V is TRBV19; TRBD2 matches at 12 bases. Germline V gene sequence: CDR1 LNHDA, CDR2 SQIVND (reference sequence). The J segment lost 6 bases and the V segment lost 4 bases, leaving 4 bases of the junction unmatched. The CDR3 length is 14 residues. CDR3 in DNA: TGTGCCAGTAGTACAGGACTAGCGGGGAGCGAGCAGTACTTC. This sequence encodes CASSTGLAGSEQYF.

The table lists this clone with a few counts. The V call is TRBV28, the J call TRBJ1-2; 7 bases line up with TRBD1. This CDR3 has 13 residues. Germline CDR1 and CDR2: MDHEN and SYDVKM. The trim removed 6 bases at V and 4 bases at J, leaving 5 bases unmatched. CDR3 in amino acids: CASSPDRAYGYTF. CDR3 in DNA: TGTGCCAGCAGCCCTGACAGGGCCTATGGCTACACCTTC.

This clone was recorded once. This sequence joins TRBV7-9 and TRBJ2-2, with D unclear. This CDR3 is built from 13 residues. The ends were cut back, 4 bases at V and 5 bases at J, with 8 bases in the middle. CDR1 is SEHNR, CDR2 FQNEAQ, per germline (reference sequence). CDR3 DNA: TGTGCCAGCAGCTCCCCTACGACCGGGGAGCTGTTTTTT. This encodes CASSSPTTGELFF.

The chain has TRBV7-2 and TRBJ2-1; D might be TRBD2 (6 bases). The CDR3 is made up of 14 amino acids. V dropped 1 base and J dropped 14 bases, with 18 bases sitting between them. Germline V gene sequence: CDR1 SGHTA, CDR2 FQGNSA. CDR3 sequence reads: CASSLGASENAKFF. CDR3 DNA sequence: TGTGCCAGCAGCTTAGGTGCTAGCGAGAACGCTAAGTTCTTC.

This clone was observed once. The V gene is TRBV25-1, the J gene TRBJ2-6, with D possibly TRBD1 on 5 matching bases. Trimming shortened V by 8 bases and J by 4 bases, and 15 bases separated the two germline ends. Germline assignment: CDR1 MGHDK and CDR2 SYGVNS. The CDR3 has 15 residues. CDR3 bases: TGTGCCAGCGGGATGCCCAGGGCCGGGGCCAACGTCCTGACTTTC. It specifies CASGMPRAGANVLTF.